This T cell receptor (beta chain) was recovered during a study of vaccination and CD4 T cells after COVID-19. Study-wide findings and caveats: Spike mono-reactivity was evident in 304 of the 307 vaccine-specific clones derived from convalescent patients.

The J segment lost 7 bases and the V segment lost 8 bases, leaving 9 bases of the junction unmatched. Germline loops: CDR1 MNHEY, CDR2 SVGEGT. This CDR3 has 14 residues. The treatment is: roughly 10-day PBMC culture with coronavirus spike peptide pools or control peptides (ViraFEST assay). Sequencing of DNA taken from cultured CD4+ T cells relied on the Oncomine TCR Beta short-read assay. MiXCR, run by TCRdb on the PCR reads, gives a single entry per CDR3 protein. Of more than 20,000 distinct CDR3 sequences in the sample, approximately 40% were seen once. Details on this clonotype: Its cognate antigen is unknown.

This clonotype was sampled from a human donor who had recovered from COVID-19. The chain employs TRBV6-2 or TRBV6-3 and TRBJ2-3; 10 bases map to TRBD2. The sequencing input was CD4+ T cells from blood, cultured in vitro. The CDR3 sequence is CASEAGGLLNTQYF. In DNA, the CDR3 is TGTGCCAGCGAAGCGGGAGGGCTATTAAATACGCAGTATTTT.